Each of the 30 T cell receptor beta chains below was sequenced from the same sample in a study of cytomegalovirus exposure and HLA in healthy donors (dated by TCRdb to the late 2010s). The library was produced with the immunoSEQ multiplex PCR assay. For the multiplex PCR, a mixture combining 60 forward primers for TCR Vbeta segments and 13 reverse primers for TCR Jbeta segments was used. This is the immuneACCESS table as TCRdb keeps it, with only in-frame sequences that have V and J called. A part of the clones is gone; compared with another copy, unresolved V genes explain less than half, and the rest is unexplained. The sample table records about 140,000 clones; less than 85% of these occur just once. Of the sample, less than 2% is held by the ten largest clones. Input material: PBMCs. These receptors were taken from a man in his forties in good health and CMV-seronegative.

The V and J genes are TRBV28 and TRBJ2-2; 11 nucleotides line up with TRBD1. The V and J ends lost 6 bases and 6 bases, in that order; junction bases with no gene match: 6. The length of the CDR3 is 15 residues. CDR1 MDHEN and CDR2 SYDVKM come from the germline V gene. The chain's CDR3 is CASSYGTGGSGELFF. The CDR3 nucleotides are TGTGCCAGCAGCTACGGGACAGGGGGATCCGGGGAGCTGTTTTTT. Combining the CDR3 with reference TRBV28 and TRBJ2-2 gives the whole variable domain DVKVTQSSRYLVKRTGEKVFLECVQDMDHENMFWYRQDPGLGLRLIYFSYDVKMKEKGDIPEGYSVSREKKERFSLILESASTNQTSMYLCASSYGTGGSGELFFGEGSRLTVL.

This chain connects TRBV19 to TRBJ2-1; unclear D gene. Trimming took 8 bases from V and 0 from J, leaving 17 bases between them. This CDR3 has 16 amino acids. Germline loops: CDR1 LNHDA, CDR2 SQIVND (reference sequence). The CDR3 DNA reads TGTGCCAGTCTCCGAAACTCTATAAGCTCCTACAATGAGCAGTTCTTC. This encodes CASLRNSISSYNEQFF.

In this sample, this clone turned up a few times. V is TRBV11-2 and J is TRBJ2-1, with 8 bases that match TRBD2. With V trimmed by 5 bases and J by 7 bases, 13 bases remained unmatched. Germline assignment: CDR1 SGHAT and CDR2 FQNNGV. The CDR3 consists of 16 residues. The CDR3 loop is CASSPRRLAGLNEQFF. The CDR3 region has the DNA TGTGCCAGCAGCCCCAGGAGGCTAGCGGGCCTAAATGAGCAGTTCTTC.

CDR3 DNA sequence: TGTGCCAGTAGAAGGGAACAGGGTTCGGGTCAGCCCCAGCATTTT. Protein product: CASRREQGSGQPQHF. V and J are TRBV19 and TRBJ1-5; TRBD1 is a possible D gene (6 bases). Between the trimmed V and J ends, which lost 6 bases and 6 bases, there was a span of 18 bases. The CDR3 spans 15 residues. Per germline, CDR1 LNHDA and CDR2 SQIVND (reference sequence).

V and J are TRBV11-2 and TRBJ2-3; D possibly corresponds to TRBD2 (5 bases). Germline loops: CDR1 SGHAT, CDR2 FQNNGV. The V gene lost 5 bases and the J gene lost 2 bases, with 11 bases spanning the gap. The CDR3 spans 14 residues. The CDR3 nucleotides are TGTGCCAGCAGCCCAGGAGGATTCACAGATACGCAGTATTTT. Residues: CASSPGGFTDTQYF.

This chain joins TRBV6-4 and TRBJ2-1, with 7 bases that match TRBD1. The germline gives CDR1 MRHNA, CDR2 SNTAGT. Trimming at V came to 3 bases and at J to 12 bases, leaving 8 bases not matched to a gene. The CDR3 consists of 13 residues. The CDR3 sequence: CASSEAGGRVQFF. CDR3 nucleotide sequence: TGTGCCAGCAGTGAAGCAGGGGGAAGAGTGCAGTTCTTC.

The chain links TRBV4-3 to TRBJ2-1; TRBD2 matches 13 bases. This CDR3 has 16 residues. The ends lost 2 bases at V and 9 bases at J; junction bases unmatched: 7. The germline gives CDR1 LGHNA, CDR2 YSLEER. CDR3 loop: CASSQPGLAGFGEQFF. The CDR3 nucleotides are TGCGCCAGCAGCCAACCGGGACTAGCGGGATTTGGTGAGCAGTTCTTC.

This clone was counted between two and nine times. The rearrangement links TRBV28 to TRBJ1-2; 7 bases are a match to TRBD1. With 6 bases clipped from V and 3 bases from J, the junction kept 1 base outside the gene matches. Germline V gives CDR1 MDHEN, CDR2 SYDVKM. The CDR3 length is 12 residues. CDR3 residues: CASRTGHYGYTF. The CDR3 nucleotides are TGTGCCAGCAGGACAGGGCACTATGGCTACACCTTC.

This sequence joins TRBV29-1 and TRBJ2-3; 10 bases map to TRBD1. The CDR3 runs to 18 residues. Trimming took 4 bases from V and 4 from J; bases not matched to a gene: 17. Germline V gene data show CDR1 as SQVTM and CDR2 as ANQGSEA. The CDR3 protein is CSVVGQGLGGSSADTQYF. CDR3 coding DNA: TGCAGCGTTGTGGGACAGGGGTTGGGGGGTTCTAGCGCAGATACGCAGTATTTT.

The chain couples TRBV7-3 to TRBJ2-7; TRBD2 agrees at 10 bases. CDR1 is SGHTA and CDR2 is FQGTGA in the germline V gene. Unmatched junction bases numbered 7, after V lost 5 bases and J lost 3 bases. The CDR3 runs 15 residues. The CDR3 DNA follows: TGTGCCAGCAGCCCCGGACTAGCGGCCCGCTACGAGCAGTACTTC. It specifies CASSPGLAARYEQYF.

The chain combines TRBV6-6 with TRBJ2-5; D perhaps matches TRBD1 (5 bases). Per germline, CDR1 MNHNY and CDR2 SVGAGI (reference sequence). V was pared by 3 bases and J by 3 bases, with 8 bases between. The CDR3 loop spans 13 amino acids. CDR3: CASSYAGKETQYF. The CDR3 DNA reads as TGTGCCAGCAGTTATGCAGGGAAAGAGACCCAGTACTTC.

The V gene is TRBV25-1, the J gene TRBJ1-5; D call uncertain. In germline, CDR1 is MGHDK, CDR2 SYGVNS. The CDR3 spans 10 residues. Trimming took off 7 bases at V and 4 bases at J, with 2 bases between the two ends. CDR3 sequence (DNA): TGTGCCAGCATAAATCAGCCCCAGCATTTT. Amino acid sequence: CASINQPQHF.

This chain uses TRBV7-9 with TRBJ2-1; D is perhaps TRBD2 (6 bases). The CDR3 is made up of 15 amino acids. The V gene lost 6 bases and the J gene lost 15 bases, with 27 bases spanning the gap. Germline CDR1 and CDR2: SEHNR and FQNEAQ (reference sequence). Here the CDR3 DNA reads TGTGCCAGCAGTCATGATCCGGGACTCCCCCCTTCCCCGTTCTTC. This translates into CASSHDPGLPPSPFF.

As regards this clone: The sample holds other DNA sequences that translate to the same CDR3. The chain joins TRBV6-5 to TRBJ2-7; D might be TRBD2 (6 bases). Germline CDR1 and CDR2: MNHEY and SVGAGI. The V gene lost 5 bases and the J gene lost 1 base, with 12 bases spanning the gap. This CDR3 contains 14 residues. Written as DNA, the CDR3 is TGTGCCAGCAGTCGGACCAGCGGGTCCTACGAGCAGTACTTC. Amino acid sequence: CASSRTSGSYEQYF.

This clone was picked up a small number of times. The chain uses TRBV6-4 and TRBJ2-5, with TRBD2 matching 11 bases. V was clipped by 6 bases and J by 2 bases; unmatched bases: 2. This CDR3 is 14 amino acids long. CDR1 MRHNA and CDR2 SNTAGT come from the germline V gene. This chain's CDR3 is CASSASGGQETQYF. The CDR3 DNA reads TGTGCCAGCAGCGCTAGCGGGGGGCAAGAGACCCAGTACTTC.

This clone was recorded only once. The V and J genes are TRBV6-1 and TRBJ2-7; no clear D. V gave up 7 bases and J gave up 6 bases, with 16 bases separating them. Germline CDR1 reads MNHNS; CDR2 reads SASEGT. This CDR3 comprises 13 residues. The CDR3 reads CASTSYIFSEQYF. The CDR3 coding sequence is TGTGCCAGCACTAGTTACATTTTCTCCGAGCAGTACTTC.

The chain's CDR3 is CASSLRGQGYQETQYF. CDR3 nucleotides: TGTGCCAGCAGTTTAAGGGGACAGGGCTACCAAGAGACCCAGTACTTC. The chain carries TRBV27 and TRBJ2-5; 9 nucleotides align to TRBD1. V lost 2 bases and J lost 0; bases outside the gene matches: 4. The CDR3 spans 16 residues. CDR1 MNHEY and CDR2 SMNVEV come from the germline V gene (reference sequence).

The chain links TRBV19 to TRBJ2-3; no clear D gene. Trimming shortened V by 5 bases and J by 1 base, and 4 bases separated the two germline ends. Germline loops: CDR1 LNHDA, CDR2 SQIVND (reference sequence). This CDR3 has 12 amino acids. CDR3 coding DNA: TGTGCCAGTAGTCCCGGCACAGATACGCAGTATTTT. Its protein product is CASSPGTDTQYF. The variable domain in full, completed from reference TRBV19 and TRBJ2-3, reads DGGITQSPKYLFRKEGQNVTLSCEQNLNHDAMYWYRQDPGQGLRLIYYSQIVNDFQKGDIAEGYSVSREKKESFPLTVTSAQKNPTAFYLCASSPGTDTQYFGPGTRLTVL.

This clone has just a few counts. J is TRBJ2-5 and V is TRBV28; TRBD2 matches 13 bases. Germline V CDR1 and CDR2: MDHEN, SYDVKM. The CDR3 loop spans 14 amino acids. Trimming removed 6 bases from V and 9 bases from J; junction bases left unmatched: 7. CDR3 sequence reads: CASRLAGGSGAQYF. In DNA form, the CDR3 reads TGTGCCAGCAGACTAGCGGGAGGGTCGGGGGCCCAGTACTTC.

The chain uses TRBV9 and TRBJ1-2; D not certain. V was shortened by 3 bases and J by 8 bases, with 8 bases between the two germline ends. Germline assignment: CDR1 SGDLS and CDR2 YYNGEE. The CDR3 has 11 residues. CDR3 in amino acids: CASSAPGGYTF. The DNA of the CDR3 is TGTGCCAGCAGCGCCCCGGGGGGCTACACCTTC.

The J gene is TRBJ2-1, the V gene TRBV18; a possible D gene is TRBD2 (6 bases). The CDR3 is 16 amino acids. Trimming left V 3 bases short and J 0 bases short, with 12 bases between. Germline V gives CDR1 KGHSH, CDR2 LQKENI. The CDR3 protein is CASSPLTGGSYNEQFF. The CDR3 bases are TGTGCCAGCTCACCCCTCACCGGGGGCTCCTACAATGAGCAGTTCTTC. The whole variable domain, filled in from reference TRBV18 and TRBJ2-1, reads NAGVMQNPRHLVRRRGQEARLRCSPMKGHSHVYWYRQLPEEGLKFMVYLQKENIIDESGMPKERFSAEFPKEGPSILRIQQVVRGDSAAYFCASSPLTGGSYNEQFFGPGTRLTVL.

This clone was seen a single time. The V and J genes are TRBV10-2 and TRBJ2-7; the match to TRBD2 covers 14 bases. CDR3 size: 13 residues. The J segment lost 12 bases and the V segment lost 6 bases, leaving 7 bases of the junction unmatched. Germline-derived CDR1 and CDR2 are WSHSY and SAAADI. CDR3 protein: CASSGTSGSGWYF. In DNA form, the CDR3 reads TGCGCCAGCAGCGGGACTAGCGGGAGTGGATGGTACTTC.

CDR3 region: CASRTGGNEAFF. In nucleotides, the CDR3 is TGTGCCAGCAGAACAGGGGGGAATGAAGCTTTCTTT. The gene calls are TRBV6-5 and TRBJ1-1; 8 nucleotides align to TRBD1. The CDR3 is 12 amino acids. Germline V gives CDR1 MNHEY, CDR2 SVGAGI. With 6 bases clipped from V and 7 bases from J, the junction kept 4 bases outside the gene matches.

CDR3 in amino acids: CASSDNPGTRWADTQYF. For the CDR3, the DNA is TGTGCCAGCAGTGACAACCCCGGAACTAGGTGGGCAGATACGCAGTATTTT. V usage is TRBV2 and J usage is TRBJ2-3, with a weak D call TRBD2 (5 bases). Per the germline V gene, CDR1 is SNHLY and CDR2 is FYNNEI. The ends were cut back, 3 bases at V and 4 bases at J, with 20 bases in the middle. This CDR3 is built from 17 residues.

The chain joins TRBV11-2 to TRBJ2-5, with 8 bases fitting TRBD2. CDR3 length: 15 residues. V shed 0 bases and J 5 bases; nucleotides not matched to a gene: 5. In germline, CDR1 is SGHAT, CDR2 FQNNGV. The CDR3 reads CASSLDQREWETQYF. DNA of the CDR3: TGTGCCAGCAGCTTAGATCAGCGGGAGTGGGAGACCCAGTACTTC.

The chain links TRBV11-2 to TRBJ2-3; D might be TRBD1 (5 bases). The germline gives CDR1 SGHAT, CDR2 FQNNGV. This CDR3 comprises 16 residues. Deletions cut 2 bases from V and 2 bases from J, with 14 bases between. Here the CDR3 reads CASSLQLAGPTDTQYF. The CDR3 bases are TGTGCCAGCAGCTTACAATTGGCAGGGCCCACAGATACGCAGTATTTT.

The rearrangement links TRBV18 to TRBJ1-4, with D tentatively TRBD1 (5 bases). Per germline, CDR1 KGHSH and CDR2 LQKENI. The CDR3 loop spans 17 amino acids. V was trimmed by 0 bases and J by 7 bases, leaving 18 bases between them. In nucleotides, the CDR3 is TGTGCCAGCTCACCACCAGGTCCTCAGGGAGGGAGTGAAAAACTGTTTTTT. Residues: CASSPPGPQGGSEKLFF.

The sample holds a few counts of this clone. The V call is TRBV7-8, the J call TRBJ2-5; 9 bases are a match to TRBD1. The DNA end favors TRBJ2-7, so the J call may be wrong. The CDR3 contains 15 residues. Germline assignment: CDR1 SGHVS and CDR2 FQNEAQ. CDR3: CASSFDRGVFYEQYF. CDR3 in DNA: TGTGCCAGCAGCTTTGACAGGGGGGTCTTCTACGAGCAGTACTTC.

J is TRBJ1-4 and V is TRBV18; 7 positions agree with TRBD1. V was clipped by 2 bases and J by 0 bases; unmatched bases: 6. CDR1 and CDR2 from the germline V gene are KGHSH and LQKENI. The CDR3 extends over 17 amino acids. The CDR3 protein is CASSPGRQGSTNEKLFF. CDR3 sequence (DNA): TGTGCCAGCTCACCAGGGCGACAGGGATCAACTAATGAAAAACTGTTTTTT.

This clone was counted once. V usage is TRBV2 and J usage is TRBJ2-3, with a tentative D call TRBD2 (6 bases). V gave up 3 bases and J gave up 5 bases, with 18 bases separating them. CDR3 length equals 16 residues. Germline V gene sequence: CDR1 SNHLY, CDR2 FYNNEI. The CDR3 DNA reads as TGTGCCAGCAGTGAGAGTACGGGAGTAGGAATAGATACGCAGTATTTT. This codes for CASSESTGVGIDTQYF.